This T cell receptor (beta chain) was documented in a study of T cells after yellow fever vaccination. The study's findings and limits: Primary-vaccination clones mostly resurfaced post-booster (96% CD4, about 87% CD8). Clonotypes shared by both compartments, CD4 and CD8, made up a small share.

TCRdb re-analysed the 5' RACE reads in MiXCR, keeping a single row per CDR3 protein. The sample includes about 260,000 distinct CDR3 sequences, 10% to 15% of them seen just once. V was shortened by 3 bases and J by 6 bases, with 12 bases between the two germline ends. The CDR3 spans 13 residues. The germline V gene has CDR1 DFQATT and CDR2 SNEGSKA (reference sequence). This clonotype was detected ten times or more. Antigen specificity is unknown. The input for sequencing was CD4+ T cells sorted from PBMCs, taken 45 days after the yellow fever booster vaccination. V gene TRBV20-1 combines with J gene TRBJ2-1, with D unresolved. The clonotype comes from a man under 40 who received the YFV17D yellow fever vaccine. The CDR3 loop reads CSASPSYPNEQFF. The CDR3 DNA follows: TGCAGTGCTAGTCCTAGTTATCCCAATGAGCAGTTCTTC.